Below, 4 T cell receptor beta chains from the same sample are listed, as sequenced in a study of T cells of healthy individuals. Each CDR3 protein gets one entry after TCRdb re-called the 5' RACE reads with MiXCR. The profile shows about 96,000 distinct CDR3 sequences, about 16% of them singletons. The receptors were sampled from a human donor in good health.

Comment on this clonotype: Germline is not matched at one junction end, which may reflect a read error. The chain is built from TRBV4-2 and TRBJ2-3, with 8 nucleotides matching TRBD2. CDR3 length: 16 amino acids. Looked up from germline, CDR1 is LGHNA and CDR2 is YNFKEQ. The CDR3: CASSQGRREATDTQYF. CDR3 coding DNA: TGTGCCAGCAGTCAAGGTCGGCGGGAGGCCACAGATACGCAGTATTTT.

As regards this clonotype: Since a much larger clone is just one base distant, this may be a read error. The chain's CDR3 is CASSQATGEYERYF. Here the CDR3 DNA reads TGCGCCAGCAGCCAAGCGACAGGAGAATACGAGCGGTACTTC. This chain connects TRBV4-3 to TRBJ2-7; D might be TRBD1 (6 bases). CDR1 LGHNA and CDR2 YSLEER come from the germline V gene. The CDR3 is made up of 14 amino acids.

This clonotype was observed at least ten times. The gene calls are TRBV19 and TRBJ2-6; D gene ambiguous. CDR1 is LNHDA and CDR2 is SQIVND in the germline V gene (reference sequence). There are 11 residues in the CDR3. CDR3 residues: CASAGANVLTF. In DNA form, the CDR3 reads TGTGCGAGCGCTGGGGCCAACGTCCTGACTTTC.

The J gene is TRBJ2-2, the V gene TRBV6-2 or TRBV6-3; 12 bases fit TRBD2. V was pared by 6 bases and J by 7 bases, with 6 bases of the junction left unmatched. The CDR3 consists of 15 residues. Germline V lookup: CDR1 MNHEY, CDR2 SVGEGT. For the CDR3, the DNA is TGTGCCAGCAGAAGGACTAGCGGGGACGGCGGGGAGCTGTTTTTT. This sequence encodes CASRRTSGDGGELFF.